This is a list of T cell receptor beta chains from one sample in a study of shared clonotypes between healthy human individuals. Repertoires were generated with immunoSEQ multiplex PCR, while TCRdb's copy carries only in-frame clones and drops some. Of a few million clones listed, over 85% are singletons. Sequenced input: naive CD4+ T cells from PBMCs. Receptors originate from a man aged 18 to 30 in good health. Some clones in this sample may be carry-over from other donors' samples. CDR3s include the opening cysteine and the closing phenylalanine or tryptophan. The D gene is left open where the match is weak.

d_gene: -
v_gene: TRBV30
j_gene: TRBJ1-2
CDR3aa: CAWSWAEGTDYGYTF

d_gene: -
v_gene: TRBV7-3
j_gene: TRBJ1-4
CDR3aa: CASSLRGGWGEKLFF

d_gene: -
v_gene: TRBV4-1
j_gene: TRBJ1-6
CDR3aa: CASSQIAGNSPLHF

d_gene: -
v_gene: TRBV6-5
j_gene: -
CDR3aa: CASRPRRGYEQYF

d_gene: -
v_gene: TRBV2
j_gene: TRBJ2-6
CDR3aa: CASRGLSGANVLTF

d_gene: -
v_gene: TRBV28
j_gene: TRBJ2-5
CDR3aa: CASSHRIGREETQYF

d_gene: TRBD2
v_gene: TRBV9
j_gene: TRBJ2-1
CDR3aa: CASSVDQGLAGSHEQFF

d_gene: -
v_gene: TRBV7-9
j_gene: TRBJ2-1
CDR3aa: CASSPGTRNNEQFF

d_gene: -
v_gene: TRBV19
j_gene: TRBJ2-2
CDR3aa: CASSDYAAGELFF

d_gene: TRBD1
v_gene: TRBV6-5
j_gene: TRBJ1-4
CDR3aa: CASSYSEGTGNEKLFF

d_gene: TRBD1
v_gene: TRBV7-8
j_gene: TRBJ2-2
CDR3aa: CASSWDRADTGELFF

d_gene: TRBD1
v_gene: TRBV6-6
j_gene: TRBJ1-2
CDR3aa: CASSPRQGGDGYTF

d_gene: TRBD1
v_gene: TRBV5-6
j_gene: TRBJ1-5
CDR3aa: CASSWGDRGGGQPQHF

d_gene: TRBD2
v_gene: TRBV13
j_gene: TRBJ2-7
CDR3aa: CASGRTSGSYEQYF

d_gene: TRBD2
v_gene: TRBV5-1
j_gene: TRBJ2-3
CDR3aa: CASSLAGESTDTQYF

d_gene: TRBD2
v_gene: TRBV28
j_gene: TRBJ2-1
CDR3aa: CASRPTSGRHEQFF

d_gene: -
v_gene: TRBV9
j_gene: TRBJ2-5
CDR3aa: CASSEHWGVGETQYF

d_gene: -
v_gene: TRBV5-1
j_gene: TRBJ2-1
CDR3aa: CASSPARVENEQFF

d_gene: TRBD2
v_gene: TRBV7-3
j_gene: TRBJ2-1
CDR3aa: CASSLISGRVNEQFF

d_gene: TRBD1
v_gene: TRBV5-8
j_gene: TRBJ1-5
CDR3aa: CASSMGQADQPQHF

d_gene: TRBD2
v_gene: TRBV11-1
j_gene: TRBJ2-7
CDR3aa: CASSSRKGAGSSYEQYF

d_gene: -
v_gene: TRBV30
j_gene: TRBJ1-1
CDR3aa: CAWRGGNTEAFF

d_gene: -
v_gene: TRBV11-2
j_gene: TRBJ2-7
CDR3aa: CASSPRGEAPYEQYF

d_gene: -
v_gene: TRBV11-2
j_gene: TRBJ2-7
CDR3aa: CASSLQDSYEQYF

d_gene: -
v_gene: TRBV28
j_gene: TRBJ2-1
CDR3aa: CASRPTTSSYNEQFF

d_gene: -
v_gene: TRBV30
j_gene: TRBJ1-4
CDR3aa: CAWSVLRNNEKLFF

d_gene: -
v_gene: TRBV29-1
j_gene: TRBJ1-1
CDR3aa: CSAGRGADEAFF

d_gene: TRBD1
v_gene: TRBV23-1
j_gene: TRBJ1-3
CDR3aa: CASSPSFDREISGNTIYF

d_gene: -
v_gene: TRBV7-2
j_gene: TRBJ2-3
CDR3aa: CASSLRGGEGDTQYF

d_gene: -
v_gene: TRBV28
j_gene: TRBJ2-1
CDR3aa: CASSLSQFREQFF

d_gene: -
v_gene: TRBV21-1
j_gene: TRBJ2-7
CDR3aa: CASSKKAPGAVEQYF

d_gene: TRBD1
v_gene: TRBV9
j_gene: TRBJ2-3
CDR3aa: CASSPTPRGDTQYF

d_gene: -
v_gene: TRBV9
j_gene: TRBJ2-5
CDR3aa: CASSVSQTTNQETQYF

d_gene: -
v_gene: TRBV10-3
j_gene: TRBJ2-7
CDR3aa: CAISEGGNTYEQYF

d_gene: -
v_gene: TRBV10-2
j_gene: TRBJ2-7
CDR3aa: CASSGGQSFAYEQYF

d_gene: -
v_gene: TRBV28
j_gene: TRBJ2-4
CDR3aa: CASSLQGSKNIQYF

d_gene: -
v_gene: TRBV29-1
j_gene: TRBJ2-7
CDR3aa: CSVSIGTRDYEQYF

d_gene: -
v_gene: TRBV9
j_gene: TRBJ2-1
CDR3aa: CASSATRQGGNEQFF

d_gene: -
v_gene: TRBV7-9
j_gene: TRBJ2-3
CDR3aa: CASSFGRDLTDTQYF

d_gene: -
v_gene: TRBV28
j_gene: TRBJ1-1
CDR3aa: CASRSGTLNTEAFF

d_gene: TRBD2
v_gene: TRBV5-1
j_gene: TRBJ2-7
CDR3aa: CASSWTSGNSYEQYF

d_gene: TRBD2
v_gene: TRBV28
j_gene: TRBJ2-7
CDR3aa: CASIPGGTSSTKQYF

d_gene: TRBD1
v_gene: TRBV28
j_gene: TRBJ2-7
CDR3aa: CASSLLGQASYEQYF

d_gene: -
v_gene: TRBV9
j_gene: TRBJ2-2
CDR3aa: CASRTDPNTGELFF

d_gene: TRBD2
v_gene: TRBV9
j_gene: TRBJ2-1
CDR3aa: CASSVGLAGDNEQFF

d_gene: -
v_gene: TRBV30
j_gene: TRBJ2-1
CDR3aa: CAWSVADGDEQFF

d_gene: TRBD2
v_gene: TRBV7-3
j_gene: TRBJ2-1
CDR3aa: CASSPTLAGGTNEQFF

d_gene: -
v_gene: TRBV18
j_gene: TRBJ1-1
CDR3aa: CASSPSRGPSGMNTEAFF

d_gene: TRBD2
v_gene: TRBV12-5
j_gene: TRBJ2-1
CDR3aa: CASGSGGSREEQFF

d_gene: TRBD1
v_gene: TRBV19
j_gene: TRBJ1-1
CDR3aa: CASSWTGYDTEAFF

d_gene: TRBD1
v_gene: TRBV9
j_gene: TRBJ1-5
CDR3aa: CASSKQGDSNQPQHF

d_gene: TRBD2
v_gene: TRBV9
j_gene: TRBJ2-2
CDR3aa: CASSVVLAGVSPGELFF

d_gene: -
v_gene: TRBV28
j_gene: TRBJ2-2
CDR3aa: CASSYGLKFAGTSTGELFF

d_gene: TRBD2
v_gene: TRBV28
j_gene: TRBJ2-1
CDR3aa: CASSRSPGLAQNEQFF

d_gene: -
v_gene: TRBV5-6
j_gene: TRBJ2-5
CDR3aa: CASSFLLNQNQETQYF

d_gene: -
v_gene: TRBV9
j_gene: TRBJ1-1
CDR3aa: CASSVDVDMNTEAFF

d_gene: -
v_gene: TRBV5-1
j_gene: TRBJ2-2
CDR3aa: CASSGSWNTGELFF

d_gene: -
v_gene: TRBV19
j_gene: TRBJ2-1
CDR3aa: CASNKDSSGIEEQFF